This is a list of T cell receptor beta chains from one sample in a study of cytomegalovirus exposure and HLA in healthy donors. Repertoires were generated with immunoSEQ multiplex PCR, while TCRdb's copy carries only in-frame clones and drops some. The sample contains 200,000 to 250,000 clones, more than 60% of which appear only once. Sequenced sample: PBMCs. The receptors shown here come from a man aged 45 to 65 in good health and CMV-seronegative. CDR3s include the opening cysteine and the closing phenylalanine or tryptophan. Fields, in order: CDR3 protein, CDR3 DNA, clone size, V gene, D gene, J gene. D genes are given only for firm matches. Only some rows state a clone size, as once, few, many or a class for expanded clones.

CASSSGTANTEAFF TGCGCCAGCAGCTCCGGGACAGCCAACACTGAAGCTTTCTTT few TRBV5-1 TRBD1 TRBJ1-1
CAWIPDTNYGHTF TGTGCCTGGATTCCAGATACTAACTATGGCCACACCTTC - TRBV30 - TRBJ1-2
CASSRGIGELFF TGTGCCAGCAGCCGGGGGATCGGGGAGCTGTTTTTT - TRBV6-5 - TRBJ2-2
CASSPLAGGSSYEQYF TGTGCCAGCAGCCCATTAGCGGGAGGAAGCTCCTACGAGCAGTACTTC - TRBV5-4 TRBD2 TRBJ2-7
CASSEVTTYPYHNEQFF TGCGCCAGCAGTGAGGTGACAACTTATCCATACCACAATGAGCAGTTCTTC - TRBV10-2 - TRBJ2-1
CASSSGQPGSAEQFF TGCGCCAGCAGCTCCGGACAGCCCGGATCCGCTGAGCAGTTCTTC once TRBV5-1 - TRBJ2-1
CAISGQGAGDEQYF TGTGCCATCAGCGGACAGGGGGCGGGTGACGAGCAGTACTTC - TRBV10-3 TRBD1 TRBJ2-7
CASSLLEVDNEQFF TGTGCCAGCTCACTCCTGGAGGTAGACAATGAGCAGTTCTTC - TRBV18 - TRBJ2-1
CASSLLPGQGVDTQYF TGTGCCAGTAGTCTGTTACCGGGACAGGGGGTCGATACGCAGTATTTT - TRBV19 TRBD1 TRBJ2-3
CASSFGVSTDTQYF TGTGCCAGCAGTTTCGGGGTGAGCACAGATACGCAGTATTTT - TRBV27 - TRBJ2-3
CASSYFEGGNIQYF TGTGCCAGCAGTTACTTCGAGGGAGGAAACATTCAGTACTTC once TRBV6-5 - TRBJ2-4
CASSLAGLAGVGHREQFF TGCGCCAGCAGCTTGGCCGGTCTAGCGGGAGTAGGCCACCGTGAGCAGTTCTTC - TRBV5-1 TRBD2 TRBJ2-1
CASSLAGGLVIYGYTF TGCGCCAGCAGCTTGGCCGGGGGGTTGGTCATCTACGGCTACACCTTC - TRBV5-1 - TRBJ1-2
CASRDGKGFNTGELFF TGTGCCAGCAGGGATGGGAAGGGGTTTAACACCGGGGAGCTGTTTTTT - TRBV11-1 - TRBJ2-2
CASSLNSLSSYEQYF TGTGCCAGCAGCTTAAATAGTCTTAGCTCCTACGAGCAGTACTTC - TRBV5-5 - TRBJ2-7
CASSVGTGYTGNTIYF TGTGCCAGCAGCGTAGGGACAGGGTATACTGGAAACACCATATATTTT - TRBV9 TRBD1 TRBJ1-3
CASNSENTGELFF TGCGCCAGCAATAGCGAAAACACCGGGGAGCTGTTTTTT few TRBV5-1 - TRBJ2-2
CSVLTGVNTGELFF TGCAGCGTTCTGACAGGAGTTAACACCGGGGAGCTGTTTTTT once TRBV29-1 - TRBJ2-2
CASSDPTRGGGYTF TGTGCCAGCAGTGATCCGACTCGGGGGGGAGGCTACACCTTC - TRBV25-1 - TRBJ1-2
CASSLLGLAIYEQFF TGTGCCAGCAGCTTATTGGGACTAGCCATTTATGAGCAGTTCTTC - TRBV7-8 TRBD2 TRBJ2-1
CASSQVEVAGEYKQYF TGTGCCAGCAGCCAGGTGGAGGTAGCGGGAGAGTACAAGCAGTACTTC - TRBV4-2 TRBD2 TRBJ2-7
CSAVRGTYEQYF TGCAGCGCGGTAAGGGGAACCTACGAGCAGTACTTC - TRBV29-1 - TRBJ2-7
CASSPRTGGYYGYTF TGTGCCAGCAGCCCACGGACAGGGGGATACTATGGCTACACCTTC few TRBV9 TRBD1 TRBJ1-2
CASRGQHNYGYTF TGTGCCAGCAGGGGACAGCATAACTATGGCTACACCTTC - TRBV6-5 TRBD1 TRBJ1-2
CASSGGGREQYF TGTGCCAGCAGTGGGGGGGGTCGGGAGCAGTACTTC - TRBV27 TRBD2 TRBJ2-7
CASSPYSRTEAFF TGTGCCAGCAGCCCGTACTCCCGAACTGAAGCTTTCTTT once TRBV14 - TRBJ1-1
CSAKAVGSHGVPEAFF TGCAGCGCCAAAGCGGTGGGGAGCCACGGGGTCCCTGAAGCTTTCTTT - TRBV29-1 - TRBJ1-1
CAWSVGTGGADTQYF TGTGCCTGGAGTGTCGGGACAGGGGGAGCAGATACGCAGTATTTT - TRBV30 TRBD1 TRBJ2-3
CASSQESTSGSNEQFF TGTGCCAGCAGCCAAGAGTCGACTAGCGGGAGTAATGAGCAGTTCTTC once TRBV4-2 TRBD2 TRBJ2-1
CASSLGVETQYF TGTGCCAGCAGCTTGGGAGTAGAGACCCAGTACTTC - TRBV5-8 - TRBJ2-5
CASSSPTSGTYEQYF TGTGCCAGCAGTTCCCCCACTAGCGGGACCTACGAGCAGTACTTC - TRBV6-6 TRBD2 TRBJ2-7
CASRQGSDEQYF TGTGCCAGCAGACAGGGGAGCGACGAGCAGTACTTC - TRBV21-1 - TRBJ2-7
CAISEADRGQYEQYF TGTGCCATCAGTGAGGCCGACAGGGGGCAGTACGAGCAGTACTTC - TRBV10-3 TRBD1 TRBJ2-7
CASRNNGAEETQYF TGTGCCAGCAGGAATAATGGGGCGGAGGAGACCCAGTACTTC once TRBV28 - TRBJ2-5
CASSPGGRETQYF TGTGCCAGCAGTCCAGGGGGGAGGGAGACCCAGTACTTC few TRBV27 - TRBJ2-5
CSAQNREKLFF TGCAGTGCCCAAAACAGGGAAAAACTGTTTTTT - TRBV20-1 - TRBJ1-4
CASLAGVSYEQYF TGTGCCAGTTTAGCGGGAGTATCCTACGAGCAGTACTTC - TRBV6-1 TRBD2 TRBJ2-7
CASSPRGHLTEAFF TGTGCCAGTAGCCCTAGGGGACATCTCACTGAAGCTTTCTTT - TRBV19 - TRBJ1-1